The 5 T cell receptor beta chains listed next were all sequenced from one sample in a study of regulatory dendritic cells for organ transplantation. No antigen has been identified for these receptors. Allogeneic regulatory or mature dendritic cells were co-cultured for less than 6 days with CFSE-labeled sorted T cells at 1:10. TCRdb's table, derived via immunoSEQ multiplex PCR, lists solely in-frame clones and lacks some. The table includes 15,000 to 20,000 clones, roughly 80% detected once. The specimen was memory CD4+ T cells from blood cultured with regulatory dendritic cells. Stated subset: CD45RO+ memory T cells. The source is a human donor in good health.

This clone was picked up one time. The chain joins TRBV7-9 to TRBJ2-5, with D perhaps being TRBD1 or TRBD2 (5 bases each). The V gene's germline CDR1 is SEHNR and CDR2 FQNEAQ (reference sequence). The CDR3 spans 14 residues. V was cut by 2 bases and J by 1 base, with 8 bases left in between. The CDR3 here is CASSLTGTQETQYF. The DNA for the CDR3 is TGTGCCAGCAGCTTAACCGGGACCCAAGAGACCCAGTACTTC.

This chain uses TRBV27 with TRBJ1-2; TRBD1 matches at 7 bases. The CDR3 runs to 12 residues. J gave up 8 bases and V 6 bases, and 6 bases lay outside the gene matches. Germline V gives CDR1 MNHEY, CDR2 SMNVEV (reference sequence). CDR3 DNA sequence: TGTGCCAGCAGCCAGACAGGGTGGGGCTACACCTTC. This gives the protein CASSQTGWGYTF.

This clone was detected only a few times. The gene calls are TRBV4-1 and TRBJ2-1, with D perhaps TRBD1 (5 bases). Trimming removed 2 bases from V and 0 bases from J, with 11 bases in between. The CDR3 spans 16 residues. The germline V gene encodes CDR1 MGHRA and CDR2 YSYEKL. CDR3 residues: CASSQQGSSSYNEQFF. CDR3 DNA: TGCGCCAGCAGCCAACAGGGTTCGAGCTCCTACAATGAGCAGTTCTTC.

This rearrangement joins TRBV5-8 to TRBJ1-2; D possibly corresponds to TRBD1 (5 bases). V shed 1 base and J shed 3 bases, with 10 bases lying between them. The CDR3 covers 14 residues. Germline CDR1 reads SGHTS; CDR2 reads YDEGEE. The CDR3 protein is CASSLIRGYYGYTF. The CDR3 coding sequence is TGTGCCAGCAGCTTGATTCGGGGCTACTATGGCTACACCTTC.

The table lists this clone with a few counts. J is TRBJ1-5 and V is TRBV28; D is possibly TRBD1 (5 bases). CDR3 length: 12 residues. The V and J ends lost 8 bases and 5 bases respectively, with 10 bases between them. Germline CDR1 is MDHEN and CDR2 is SYDVKM. The CDR3 is CASGAGDQPQHF. The DNA for the CDR3 is TGTGCCAGCGGGGCGGGAGATCAGCCCCAGCATTTT.